A selection of T cell receptor beta chains follows, all from one sample in a study of cytomegalovirus exposure and HLA in healthy donors. The method was immunoSEQ multiplex PCR; TCRdb's version includes in-frame clones alone and lacks a portion of them. The data hold some 130,000 clones, with over 75% observed a single time. Specimen: PBMCs. All receptors come from a woman aged 45-60 years in good health and CMV-seropositive. Each CDR3 is given with its conserved first and last residue. The D gene is left open where the match is weak. The listing skips clone size in some rows; elsewhere it reads once, few, many or a size class.

TRBV2	.	TRBJ2-1	14	.	TGTGCCAGCAACCTTTTAAAGGGGGACAATGAGCAGTTCTTC	CASNLLKGDNEQFF
TRBV4-2	few	TRBJ2-3	15	.	TGTGCCAGCAGCTCTGGGGGCCCAAACACAGATACGCAGTATTTT	CASSSGGPNTDTQYF
TRBV19	once	TRBJ1-2	13	.	TGTGCCAGTAGTATTCCAGGGGTTGATGGCTACACCTTC	CASSIPGVDGYTF
TRBV25-1	.	TRBJ1-6	16	TRBD1	TGTGCCAGCAGTGACGGACAGGGGGCGCGTAATTCACCCCTCCACTTT	CASSDGQGARNSPLHF
TRBV27	few	TRBJ2-7	15	TRBD1	TGTGCCAGCAGCACGACAAGGGACAGCTCCTACGAGCAGTACTTC	CASSTTRDSSYEQYF
TRBV10-3	.	TRBJ2-7	14	TRBD1	TGTGCCATCAGTCCGGGACAGGAGACCTACGAGCAGTACTTC	CAISPGQETYEQYF
TRBV2	.	TRBJ1-1	13	.	TGTGCCAGCAGTGATTTTTTGGCGGTTGAAGCTTTCTTT	CASSDFLAVEAFF
TRBV7-2	.	TRBJ1-2	13	.	TGTGCCAGCAGCCCACAACCCCATATGGTGGACACCTTC	CASSPQPHMVDTF
TRBV11-2	.	TRBJ2-7	16	TRBD2	TGTGCCAGCAGCCCCGAGACTAGCGGGCGTGGGTTCGAGCAGTACTTC	CASSPETSGRGFEQYF
TRBV6-1	.	TRBJ1-1	13	.	TGTGCCAGCAGGCGGGCCCCGAACACTGAAGCTTTCTTT	CASRRAPNTEAFF
TRBV11-1	.	TRBJ2-5	14	TRBD1	TGTGCCAGCAGCTCCGACAGGGCCCAAGAGACCCAGTACTTC	CASSSDRAQETQYF
TRBV4-3	.	TRBJ2-1	17	.	TGCGCCAGCAGTCAGTTAGCCGGGGGGCAGGCCTACAATGAGCAGTTCTTC	CASSQLAGGQAYNEQFF
TRBV13	.	TRBJ1-2	16	TRBD1	TGTGCCAGCAGCTCCCCTCCGACAGGGGGCTTACGTGGCTACACCTTC	CASSSPPTGGLRGYTF
TRBV28	.	TRBJ1-2	13	.	TGTGCCAGCAGCACGACAGACAACTATGGCTACACCTTC	CASSTTDNYGYTF
TRBV5-1	few	TRBJ2-1	14	TRBD1	TGCGCCAGCAGCTCCCCGGACAGGGTGGATGAGCAGTTCTTC	CASSSPDRVDEQFF
TRBV28	.	TRBJ1-1	13	.	TGTGCCAGCACCCCCTACCGGGACACTGAAGCTTTCTTT	CASTPYRDTEAFF
TRBV7-3	.	TRBJ1-1	14	.	TGTGCCAGCAGCAGCGACAGTGGGAACACTGAAGCTTTCTTT	CASSSDSGNTEAFF
TRBV7-9	.	TRBJ1-2	18	.	TGTGCCAGCAGCTTGGAAAATTCTATCGGCCACAGGGACTATGGCTACACCTTC	CASSLENSIGHRDYGYTF
TRBV7-8	.	TRBJ2-2	15	TRBD1	TGTGCCAGCAACCCGACAGGGCTTAACACCGGGGAGCTGTTTTTT	CASNPTGLNTGELFF
TRBV5-1	.	TRBJ2-1	15	.	TGCGCCAGCAGCTTGGTACAGGGTACCTACAATGAGCAGTTCTTC	CASSLVQGTYNEQFF
TRBV28	once	TRBJ2-5	14	.	TGTGCCAGCACCACCCCGGGGGGCTTCGAGACCCAGTACTTC	CASTTPGGFETQYF
TRBV6-1	.	TRBJ2-7	15	TRBD1	TGTGCCAGCCACCAGGGGCAGGGGGCCTTCTACGAGCAGTACTTC	CASHQGQGAFYEQYF